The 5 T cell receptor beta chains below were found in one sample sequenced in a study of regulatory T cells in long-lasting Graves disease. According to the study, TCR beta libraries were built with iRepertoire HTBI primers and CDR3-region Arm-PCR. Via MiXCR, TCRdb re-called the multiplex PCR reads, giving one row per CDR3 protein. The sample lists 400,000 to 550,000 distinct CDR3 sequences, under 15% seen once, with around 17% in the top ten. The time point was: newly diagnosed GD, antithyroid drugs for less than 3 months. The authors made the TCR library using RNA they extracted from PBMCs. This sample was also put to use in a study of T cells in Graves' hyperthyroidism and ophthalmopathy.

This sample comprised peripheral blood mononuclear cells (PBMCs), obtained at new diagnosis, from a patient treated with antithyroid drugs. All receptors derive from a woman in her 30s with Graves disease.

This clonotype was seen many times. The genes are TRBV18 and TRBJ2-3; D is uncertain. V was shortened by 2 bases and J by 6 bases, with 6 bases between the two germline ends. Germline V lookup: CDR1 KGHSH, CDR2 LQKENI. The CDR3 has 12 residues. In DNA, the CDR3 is TGTGCCAGCTCACCAGTAGGGGATACGCAGTATTTT. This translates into CASSPVGDTQYF.

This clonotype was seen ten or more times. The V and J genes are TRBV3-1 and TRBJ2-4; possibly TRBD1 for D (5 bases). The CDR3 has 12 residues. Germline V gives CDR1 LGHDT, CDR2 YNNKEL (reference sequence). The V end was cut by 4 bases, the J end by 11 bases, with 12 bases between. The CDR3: CASSLLTGLQYF. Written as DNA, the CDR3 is TGTGCCAGCAGCCTCCTAACAGGCCTTCAGTACTTC.

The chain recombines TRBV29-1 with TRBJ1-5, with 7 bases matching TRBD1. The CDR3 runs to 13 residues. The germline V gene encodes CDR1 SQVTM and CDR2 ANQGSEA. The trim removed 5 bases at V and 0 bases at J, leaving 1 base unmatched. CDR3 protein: CSVWTGSNQPQHF. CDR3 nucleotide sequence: TGCAGCGTTTGGACAGGTAGCAATCAGCCCCAGCATTTT.

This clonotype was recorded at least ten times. CDR3 nucleotides: TGTGCCACCAGCAGTGCTGACAGGACTAGCACAGATACGCAGTATTTT. Translating it yields CATSSADRTSTDTQYF. V and J are TRBV15 and TRBJ2-3; perhaps TRBD1 as D (6 bases). Germline lookup yields CDR1 LNHNV and CDR2 YYDKDF (reference sequence). There are 16 residues in the CDR3. V shed 3 bases and J shed 0 bases, with 13 bases lying between them.

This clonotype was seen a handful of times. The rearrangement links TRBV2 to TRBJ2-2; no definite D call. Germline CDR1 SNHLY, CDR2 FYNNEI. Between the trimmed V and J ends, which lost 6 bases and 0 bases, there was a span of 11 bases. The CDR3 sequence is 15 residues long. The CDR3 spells CASRSQTSNTGELFF. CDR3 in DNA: TGTGCCAGCAGGAGCCAGACCTCGAACACCGGGGAGCTGTTTTTT.